The rows below give T cell receptor beta chains drawn from one sample of a study of shared clonotypes between healthy human individuals. Clones were sequenced by immunoSEQ multiplex PCR, and TCRdb holds only the in-frame ones, with some missing. The sample carries roughly 810,000 clones, about 96% recorded once. The specimen was naive CD8+ T cells sorted from blood. The receptors were sampled from a young man in good health. CDR3s include the opening cysteine and the closing phenylalanine or tryptophan. Fields, in order: V gene, CDR3 protein.

V: TRBV2
CDR3: CASTPNPGTGGPIPYEQYF

V: TRBV7-9
CDR3: CASSSPGLAGELFF

V: TRBV5-4
CDR3: CASHLGGSANYGYTF

V: TRBV6-5
CDR3: CASSYFLAGNEQFF

V: TRBV25-1
CDR3: CASSEFLGTEAFF

V: TRBV5-4
CDR3: CASSLPNEQFF

V: TRBV4-1
CDR3: CASSQDHRGPRSYEQYF

V: TRBV29-1
CDR3: CSVEHRTTGYNEQFF

V: TRBV11-2
CDR3: CASSPDETGWETQYF

V: TRBV5-4
CDR3: CASSPKFAPDEQYF

V: TRBV27
CDR3: CASSFYRGYEQYF

V: TRBV7-9
CDR3: CASSLDPGLAGGSSYEQYF

V: TRBV5-1
CDR3: CASSLMSRTAGDGYTF

V: TRBV11-2
CDR3: CASSPQNF

V: TRBV2
CDR3: CASNNEQFF

V: TRBV28
CDR3: CASSLMEGRNTEAFF

V: TRBV2
CDR3: CASIHGRDSSNIQYF

V: TRBV6-5
CDR3: CASSFGTGAYEQYF

V: TRBV27
CDR3: CATSGQGGEKLFF

V: TRBV28
CDR3: CASRGLESDGEYTF

V: TRBV7-6
CDR3: CASSSGGSGNTIYF

V: TRBV27
CDR3: CASSLSGRVYEQYF

V: TRBV29-1
CDR3: CSPREATDNEQFF

V: TRBV29-1
CDR3: CSVEDQAGWRAINEQFF

V: TRBV7-9
CDR3: CASSSTGGVSERDYEQYF

V: TRBV19
CDR3: CASSPGTSGYEQYF

V: TRBV4-1
CDR3: CASSQEPASYEQYF

V: TRBV6-5
CDR3: CASSHGGLVTEAFF

V: TRBV9
CDR3: CASSPGNRDYEQYF

V: TRBV5-5
CDR3: CASSLTGYQLAKNIQYF

V: TRBV4-1
CDR3: CASSQALRREQYF

V: TRBV7-6
CDR3: CASSLFVPAAKHEQYF

V: TRBV29-1
CDR3: CSAGLAGDLPQYNEQFF

V: TRBV5-4
CDR3: CASSFRDYSYEQYF

V: TRBV27
CDR3: CASSRRVSPYEQYF

V: TRBV7-9
CDR3: CASSPKPAGGVDTQYF

V: TRBV28
CDR3: CASSLTGGQGGLYEQYF

V: TRBV6-5
CDR3: CASRAGVKGNQPQHF

V: TRBV7-8
CDR3: CASSLVGGNEQFF

V: TRBV27
CDR3: CASRSTDTQYF

V: TRBV11-2
CDR3: CASSLDLSEGGPYEQYF

V: TRBV18
CDR3: CASSPPTGVYEQYF

V: TRBV27
CDR3: CASWGQRNYNEQFF

V: TRBV9
CDR3: CASSVRTGGAYEQYF

V: TRBV6-5
CDR3: CASSYSMGSYEQYF

V: TRBV27
CDR3: CASSLVVGEQFF

V: TRBV30
CDR3: CAWSSGGTDTQYF

V: TRBV5-4
CDR3: CASSFWNTDTQYF

V: TRBV7-6
CDR3: CASSSTAGGLGPTDTQYF

V: TRBV27
CDR3: CASSFSSPGLTEAFF

V: TRBV6-5
CDR3: CASSYYGSTDTQYF

V: TRBV20-1
CDR3: CSARKIGELFF